The rows below give T cell receptor beta chains drawn from one sample of a study of response to subunit inactivated influenza vaccine. TCRdb reprocessed the RT-PCR reads with MiXCR, giving one entry per CDR3 protein. The sample lists roughly 170,000 distinct CDR3 sequences, about 10% occurring once. The source material was non-naive T cells sorted from PBMCs, sampled on the day of vaccination. All receptors come from a man aged 50-59 years who received an inactivated influenza vaccine. Each CDR3 is given with its conserved first and last residue. The D gene is left open where the match is weak. Only some rows state a clone size, as once, few, many or a class for expanded clones.

V: TRBV27; size: few; J: TRBJ1-4; D: NA; DNA: TGTGCCAGCAGTTTATCTCGCGGAACTGAAAAACTGTTTTTT; CDR3: CASSLSRGTEKLFF
V: TRBV20-1; size: few; J: TRBJ1-5; D: NA; DNA: TGCAGTGCTAGAGATTTTGGGGGGGGGTACCATCAGCCCCAGCATTTT; CDR3: CSARDFGGGYHQPQHF
V: TRBV28; size: many; J: TRBJ2-7; D: NA; DNA: TGTGCCAGCAGTTTATTGGGGCAGCAGTACTTC; CDR3: CASSLLGQQYF
V: TRBV30; size: few; J: TRBJ2-7; D: NA; DNA: TGTGCCTGGAGTGAATACACTGAGCAGTACTTC; CDR3: CAWSEYTEQYF
V: TRBV5-6; size: many; J: TRBJ1-1; D: TRBD1; DNA: TGTGCCAGCAGCTGGGGGACAGGGGAAGCTGAAGCTTTCTTT; CDR3: CASSWGTGEAEAFF
V: TRBV9; size: NA; J: TRBJ2-1; D: NA; DNA: TGTGCCAGCAGCGTAGGTCAGCGGGTGTACAATGAGCAGTTCTTC; CDR3: CASSVGQRVYNEQFF
V: TRBV3-1; size: few; J: TRBJ1-6; D: NA; DNA: TGTGCCAGCAGCCAAACAGGGAGCTATAATTCACCCCTCCACTTT; CDR3: CASSQTGSYNSPLHF
V: TRBV28; size: NA; J: TRBJ1-6; D: NA; DNA: TGTGCCAGCATCGCAGGGGTTCCTAATTCACCCCTCCACTTT; CDR3: CASIAGVPNSPLHF
V: TRBV7-2; size: few; J: TRBJ2-7; D: NA; DNA: TGTGCCAGCAGCTTAGCGGAGGGCGGAGGGAGCTACGAGCAGTACTTC; CDR3: CASSLAEGGGSYEQYF
V: TRBV7-9; size: many; J: TRBJ1-5; D: NA; DNA: TGTGCCAGCAGCTCGATTGGGGTATATCAGCCCCAGCATTTT; CDR3: CASSSIGVYQPQHF
V: TRBV10-3; size: few; J: TRBJ2-7; D: TRBD2; DNA: TGTGCCATCAGTGAGGGAGTGGGACTAGCGGGCGCCGAGCAGTACTTC; CDR3: CAISEGVGLAGAEQYF
V: TRBV7-2; size: many; J: TRBJ2-7; D: TRBD2; DNA: TGTGCCAGCAGCTTCGGGGGGGGCCGTCACCGAACCTACGAGCAGTACTTC; CDR3: CASSFGGGRHRTYEQYF
V: TRBV7-9; size: few; J: TRBJ2-5; D: NA; DNA: TGTGCCAGCAGCTTAGGGGGACTTCAAGAGACCCAGTACTTC; CDR3: CASSLGGLQETQYF
V: TRBV6-2/TRBV6-3; size: few; J: TRBJ1-1; D: NA; DNA: TGTGCCAGCAGGCGACTCGATACTGAAGCTTTCTTT; CDR3: CASRRLDTEAFF
V: TRBV3-1; size: NA; J: TRBJ2-2; D: NA; DNA: TGTGCCACCTGCCAAGACCCCGGACTGACCGGGGAGCTGTTTTTT; CDR3: CATCQDPGLTGELFF
V: TRBV4-1; size: NA; J: TRBJ2-7; D: NA; DNA: TGCGCCAGCAGCCACCCTACACCTTCCTACGAGCAGTACTTC; CDR3: CASSHPTPSYEQYF
V: TRBV10-2; size: NA; J: TRBJ1-2; D: NA; DNA: TGCGCCAGCAGTGACCAACGGGACGGGATGTATGGCTACACCTTC; CDR3: CASSDQRDGMYGYTF
V: TRBV20-1; size: NA; J: TRBJ2-6; D: TRBD1; DNA: TGCAGTGCTCGCAGGGACAGCTCCCCTGGGGCCAACGTCCTGACTTTC; CDR3: CSARRDSSPGANVLTF
V: TRBV15; size: few; J: TRBJ2-1; D: TRBD2; DNA: TGTGCCACCAGCTCTAGCGGAGCCTACAATGAGCAGTTCTTC; CDR3: CATSSSGAYNEQFF
V: TRBV12-3/TRBV12-4; size: many; J: TRBJ2-1; D: NA; DNA: TGTGCCAGCAGAGCTACACGGAGCAATGAGCAGTTCTTC; CDR3: CASRATRSNEQFF
V: TRBV15; size: NA; J: TRBJ2-3; D: NA; DNA: TGTGCCACCAGCAGAGATTTCCCGGGAGTCGAGACAGATACGCAGTATTTT; CDR3: CATSRDFPGVETDTQYF
V: TRBV28; size: many; J: TRBJ2-3; D: TRBD1; DNA: TGTGCCAGCAGTTTAAGCCCCGTTCGGGGCAGGGGGCCTACTAGCACAGATACGCAGTATTTT; CDR3: CASSLSPVRGRGPTSTDTQYF
V: TRBV6-6; size: many; J: TRBJ1-2; D: NA; DNA: TGTGCCAGCAGTGCAGGGTCGGGCTATGGCTACACCTTC; CDR3: CASSAGSGYGYTF